This T cell receptor beta chain was recorded in a study of cytomegalovirus exposure and HLA in healthy donors. Study-wide results and limits: With later analysis, a missense DCLRE1C variant became linked to TCR beta V- and J-gene trimming. Presence/absence analyses supposed approximately even sequencing depth among donors.

For this clone: The antigen is not known.

PCR amplification relied on 60 Vbeta primers (plus 13 Jbeta primers). Repertoires were generated with immunoSEQ multiplex PCR, while TCRdb's copy carries only in-frame clones and drops some. The sample lists over 150,000 clones; around 80% were seen once. Germline CDR1 is SGHRS and CDR2 is YFSETQ. Trimming cost V 4 bases and J 5 bases; bases outside gene matches: 14. The CDR3 loop spans 16 amino acids. The sequenced material came from PBMCs. The origin of this receptor is a woman between 35 and 50 years old in good health and CMV-seronegative. The chain combines TRBV5-1 with TRBJ1-1, with 7 bases matching TRBD1. In DNA form, the CDR3 reads TGCGCCAGCAGCCCACCCCCCGCAGGGGGGAATACTGAAGCTTTCTTT. Protein sequence: CASSPPPAGGNTEAFF.